The TCR beta chain described here comes from a study of T cells expressing NK-cell markers. There are 14 residues in the CDR3. Germline lookup yields CDR1 SGHTA and CDR2 FQGNSA. TCRdb reanalyzed the 5' RACE reads, giving one entry per CDR3 protein sequence and no DNA. This repertoire includes 300,000 to 500,000 distinct CDR3 sequences. The chain uses TRBV7-2 and TRBJ1-1; as DNA is missing, the TRBD1 call by TCRdb cannot be tested. The receptor was derived from a woman aged 45-60 years in good health. The specimen sequenced was blood T cells: a sorted CD56 or NKG2C T cell subset, CD4+ or CD8+ T cells, or bulk PBMC T cells (not recorded which). CDR3 sequence: CASSVDRGNTEAFF.